This T cell receptor beta chain was recovered during a study of post-analysis software for immune sequencing data. The overall study: In terms of disease course, relapsing-remitting, secondary progressive and progressive-relapsing multiple sclerosis were included.

Libraries were made from TCR beta cDNA, and they carried unique molecular identifiers. TCRdb re-derived calls from the PCR reads in MiXCR, one entry per CDR3 protein. The table has 650,000 to 900,000 distinct CDR3 sequences, about 43% seen once; the top ten hold roughly 4.9%. This clonotype was picked up a small number of times. Source material: blood. This TCR derives from a girl aged 5-17 years with multiple sclerosis.

Written as DNA, the CDR3 is TGTGCCAGCAGTGAAACTCGACAGGGGGCAGGATCCCTGTACTTC. As protein: CASSETRQGAGSLYF. This rearrangement joins TRBV6-1 to TRBJ2-4; 10 bases match TRBD1. With V trimmed by 2 bases and J by 15 bases, 13 bases remained unmatched. The CDR3 is made up of 15 amino acids. CDR1 and CDR2 (germline): MNHNS, SASEGT.